Shown below are 24 T cell receptor beta chains from a single sample sequenced in a study of blood T cell repertoires in COVID-19. The method was immunoSEQ multiplex PCR; TCRdb's version includes in-frame clones alone and lacks a portion of them. The sample includes some 260,000 clones, around 80% of them seen just once. Sequences were obtained from PBMCs or T cells enriched from blood (not recorded which). These receptor sequences come from a man younger than 40 with acute COVID-19.

The table lists this clone with a few counts. This rearrangement joins TRBV7-9 to TRBJ2-2; D may be TRBD2 (5 bases). CDR1 and CDR2 from the germline V gene are SEHNR and FQNEAQ (reference sequence). This CDR3 is 14 amino acids long. The germline V and J ends were trimmed by 2 bases and 3 bases, with 7 bases remaining between them. Written as DNA, the CDR3 is TGTGCCAGCAGCTTAAGAGGGTACACCGGGGAGCTGTTTTTT. It translates to CASSLRGYTGELFF.

The chain joins TRBV20-1 to TRBJ1-1; perhaps TRBD1 as D (5 bases). The CDR3 consists of 10 residues. V was cut by 3 bases and J by 8 bases, with 7 bases left in between. Per germline, CDR1 DFQATT and CDR2 SNEGSKA (reference sequence). The CDR3 coding sequence is TGCAGTGCTAGGGACATCGAAGCTTTCTTT. Translation gives CSARDIEAFF.

The CDR3 coding sequence is TGTGCCAGTAGTATGCGTCTCGGGTCCCAGCCCCAGCATTTT. It encodes CASSMRLGSQPQHF. The chain carries TRBV19 and TRBJ1-5; D remains ambiguous. Germline V gene data show CDR1 as LNHDA and CDR2 as SQIVND (reference sequence). The CDR3 spans 14 residues. The V and J ends lost 3 bases and 7 bases respectively, with 13 bases between them. Combining the CDR3 with reference TRBV19 and TRBJ1-5 gives the whole variable domain DGGITQSPKYLFRKEGQNVTLSCEQNLNHDAMYWYRQDPGQGLRLIYYSQIVNDFQKGDIAEGYSVSREKKESFPLTVTSAQKNPTAFYLCASSMRLGSQPQHFGDGTRLSIL.

The J gene is TRBJ1-1, the V gene TRBV29-1; the D is unclear. CDR3 length: 14 residues. CDR1 and CDR2 from the germline V gene are SQVTM and ANQGSEA. Trimming took off 4 bases at V and 0 bases at J, with 12 bases between the two ends. CDR3 in amino acids: CSVARLDLNTEAFF. CDR3 DNA: TGCAGCGTTGCTAGATTGGACTTGAACACTGAAGCTTTCTTT.

V and J are TRBV5-6 and TRBJ2-1, with 7 bases matching TRBD2. The CDR3 is 17 amino acids. The germline V gene has CDR1 SGHDT and CDR2 YYEEEE. V shed 3 bases, J shed 3 bases, and the junction held 12 bases outside the gene matches. CDR3 amino acids: CASSSAGREIFYNEQFF. The DNA for the CDR3 is TGTGCCAGCAGCTCCGCCGGGCGGGAGATCTTCTACAATGAGCAGTTCTTC.

Note on this clone: A read error may account for a junction end that differs from germline. This chain joins TRBV5-1 and TRBJ2-4; 8 bases match TRBD1. Per germline, CDR1 SGHRS and CDR2 YFSETQ. The CDR3 covers 14 residues. CDR3 region: CASSFTGGWNIQYF. CDR3 sequence (DNA): TGTGCCAGCAGCTTTACAGGGGGGTGGAACATTCAGTACTTC.

This clone was seen once. The chain recombines TRBV12-3 or TRBV12-4 with TRBJ1-5; maybe TRBD1 (6 bases). The CDR3 loop spans 13 amino acids. Trimming pared 6 bases from V and 5 bases from J, leaving 11 bases between. CDR3 region: CASRQQGYQPQHF. CDR3 in DNA: TGTGCCAGCAGACAACAGGGCTATCAGCCCCAGCATTTT.

This clone was seen only a few times. The chain employs TRBV9 and TRBJ2-2; a possible D gene is TRBD2 (6 bases). CDR1 is SGDLS, CDR2 YYNGEE, per germline. Between the trimmed V and J ends, which lost 4 bases and 4 bases, there was a span of 20 bases. The CDR3 totals 17 residues. CDR3 DNA sequence: TGTGCCAGCAGCCCCCCGATCGGGGGTCGAGGCACCGGGGAGCTGTTTTTT. Amino acid sequence: CASSPPIGGRGTGELFF.

Only one count was recorded for this clone. Compared with germline, one end of the junction differs, possibly owing to a read error. The chain uses TRBV6-5 and TRBJ1-2; the D gene is possibly TRBD1 (5 bases). The germline CDR1 and CDR2 sequences are MNHEY and SVGAGI. The CDR3 has 15 residues. The CDR3 protein is CASTYAGAGQYGYTF. As DNA, the CDR3 is TGTGCCAGCACTTACGCTGGGGCCGGGCAGTATGGCTACACCTTC.

The V and J genes are TRBV6-1 and TRBJ1-2; D perhaps matches TRBD1 (5 bases). The CDR3 contains 16 residues. Germline V CDR1 and CDR2: MNHNS, SASEGT. The V gene lost 3 bases and the J gene lost 8 bases, with 22 bases spanning the gap. The CDR3 is CASSDYTGGGPSGYTF. CDR3 sequence (DNA): TGTGCCAGCAGTGACTATACGGGCGGGGGTCCGTCGGGCTACACCTTC.

A few counts support this clone. This chain's CDR3 is CASSDTPGHYTDTQYF. CDR3 nucleotide sequence: TGTGCCAGCAGTGATACCCCGGGACACTACACAGATACGCAGTATTTT. The genes are TRBV6-2 or TRBV6-3 and TRBJ2-3, with D maybe TRBD1 (6 bases). Trimming left V 5 bases short and J 2 bases short, with 17 bases between. The CDR3 loop spans 16 amino acids. Germline CDR1 reads MNHEY; CDR2 reads SVGEGT.

This clone has ten or more counts. CDR3 in DNA: TGTGCCAGTAGTGGGGGGTCGGGAGCAGATACGCAGTATTTT. As protein: CASSGGSGADTQYF. The genes are TRBV19 and TRBJ2-3; tentatively, D is TRBD2 (6 bases). CDR3 length equals 14 residues. With 5 bases removed from V and 4 bases from J, the gap between germline ends came to 13 bases. Germline CDR1 reads LNHDA; CDR2 reads SQIVND (reference sequence).

This clone is a singleton in its sample. The chain uses TRBV30 and TRBJ1-6; 7 nucleotides agree with TRBD1. From germline, CDR1 is GTSNPN and CDR2 SVGIG (reference sequence). J gave up 11 bases and V 8 bases, and 9 bases lay outside the gene matches. The CDR3 is 12 amino acids. CDR3 coding DNA: TGTGCCCAGAACGACAGGGACGCACCCCTCCACTTT. This encodes CAQNDRDAPLHF. The full variable domain, in which reference TRBV30 and TRBJ1-6 provide the parts outside the CDR3, is SQTIHQWPATLVQPVGSPLSLECTVEGTSNPNLYWYRQAAGRGLQLLFYSVGIGQISSEVPQNLSASRPQDRQFILSSKKLLLSDSGFYLCAQNDRDAPLHFGNGTRLTVT.

The rearrangement uses TRBV3-1 (or the pseudogene TRBV3-2) and TRBJ1-1; no reliable D call. The CDR3 is 13 amino acids. Germline lookup yields CDR1 LGHDT and CDR2 YNNKEL (reference sequence). V lost 3 bases to trimming and J lost 5 bases, with 10 bases between them. CDR3 coding DNA: TGTGCCAGCAGCCATCTCACGGGGACTGAAGCTTTCTTT. This codes for CASSHLTGTEAFF.

This clone was observed a handful of times. The CDR3 here is CASSIQTGGGGEAFF. For the CDR3, the DNA is TGTGCCAGTAGTATCCAGACAGGGGGTGGCGGTGAAGCTTTCTTT. This sequence joins TRBV19 and TRBJ1-1; 9 bases map to TRBD1. The CDR3 runs 15 residues. Germline V gives CDR1 LNHDA, CDR2 SQIVND (reference sequence). V trimming: 3 bases; J trimming: 7 bases; junction bases outside the gene matches: 9. The full variable domain, rest sourced from reference TRBV19 and TRBJ1-1, is DGGITQSPKYLFRKEGQNVTLSCEQNLNHDAMYWYRQDPGQGLRLIYYSQIVNDFQKGDIAEGYSVSREKKESFPLTVTSAQKNPTAFYLCASSIQTGGGGEAFFGQGTRLTVV.

This chain joins TRBV7-8 and TRBJ2-4, with TRBD2 identical over 8 bases. Germline assignment: CDR1 SGHVS and CDR2 FQNEAQ. This CDR3 has 16 amino acids. The V and J ends lost 2 bases and 3 bases, in that order; junction bases with no gene match: 6. The CDR3 is CASSLSGRGGKNIQYF. The CDR3 DNA follows: TGTGCCAGCAGCTTAAGCGGGAGAGGGGGCAAAAACATTCAGTACTTC.

This clone was recorded at least ten times. The J gene is TRBJ2-2, the V gene TRBV19; perhaps TRBD1 as D (5 bases). V lost 7 bases and J lost 3, with 9 bases in between. Germline V gene lookup returns CDR1 LNHDA and CDR2 SQIVND (reference sequence). CDR3 length: 13 residues. The chain's CDR3 is CASNTGDTGELFF. CDR3 bases: TGTGCCAGTAATACAGGAGACACCGGGGAGCTGTTTTTT.

This clone was seen just once. The chain employs TRBV5-4 and TRBJ1-5; maybe TRBD1 (6 bases). V was shortened by 4 bases and J by 5 bases, with 10 bases between the two germline ends. There are 13 residues in the CDR3. Germline V gene lookup returns CDR1 SGHNT and CDR2 YYREEE (reference sequence). The CDR3 is CASSQDSYQPQHF. The DNA for the CDR3 is TGTGCCAGCAGCCAGGACAGTTATCAGCCCCAGCATTTT.

The chain carries TRBV6-5 and TRBJ1-1, with D maybe TRBD1 (5 bases). There are 14 residues in the CDR3. Trimming removed 0 bases at V and 3 bases at J, with 8 bases between. From germline, CDR1 is MNHEY and CDR2 SVGAGI. CDR3 residues: CASSYSGAHTEAFF. DNA for the CDR3: TGTGCCAGCAGTTACTCAGGGGCGCACACTGAAGCTTTCTTT.

This clone was picked up one time. This sequence joins TRBV6-5 and TRBJ2-2, with 9 bases matching TRBD1. The CDR3 sequence is 15 residues long. Germline lookup yields CDR1 MNHEY and CDR2 SVGAGI. After removal of 9 bases from V and 6 bases from J, the junction contained 11 bases not matched to a gene. The CDR3 loop is CASHAGQGIPGELFF. For the CDR3, the DNA is TGTGCCAGTCACGCGGGACAGGGTATTCCCGGGGAGCTGTTTTTT.

The genes are TRBV12-3 or TRBV12-4 and TRBJ2-2; no reliable D call. V was shortened by 5 bases and J by 7 bases, with 8 bases between the two germline ends. The CDR3 spans 12 residues. CDR3 sequence reads: CASSPYLGELFF. DNA of the CDR3: TGTGCCAGCAGTCCCTACCTCGGGGAGCTGTTTTTT.

The genes are TRBV28 and TRBJ1-2; 7 bases map to TRBD1. In germline, CDR1 is MDHEN, CDR2 SYDVKM. V was pared by 6 bases and J by 8 bases, with 9 bases of the junction left unmatched. CDR3 length: 13 amino acids. CDR3 region: CASRPAGGRGYTF. In DNA, the CDR3 is TGTGCCAGCAGGCCTGCAGGGGGTCGGGGCTACACCTTC.

The genes are TRBV4-3 and TRBJ1-6; D may be TRBD1 (5 bases). This CDR3 is 13 amino acids long. From germline, CDR1 is LGHNA and CDR2 YSLEER. The germline V and J ends were trimmed by 1 base and 9 bases, with 7 bases remaining between them. The CDR3 sequence: CASSQGRVSPLHF. DNA of the CDR3: TGCGCCAGCAGCCAAGGCAGGGTTTCACCCCTCCACTTT.

In this sample, this clone turned up a few times. The CDR3 coding sequence is TGTGCCAGCAACATTATGGCTGAAGCTTTCTTT. Encoded protein: CASNIMAEAFF. This chain connects TRBV5-5 to TRBJ1-1; D unclear. This CDR3 contains 11 residues. In germline, CDR1 is SGHKS, CDR2 YYEKEE (reference sequence). The V end was cut by 6 bases, the J end by 6 bases, with 9 bases between.